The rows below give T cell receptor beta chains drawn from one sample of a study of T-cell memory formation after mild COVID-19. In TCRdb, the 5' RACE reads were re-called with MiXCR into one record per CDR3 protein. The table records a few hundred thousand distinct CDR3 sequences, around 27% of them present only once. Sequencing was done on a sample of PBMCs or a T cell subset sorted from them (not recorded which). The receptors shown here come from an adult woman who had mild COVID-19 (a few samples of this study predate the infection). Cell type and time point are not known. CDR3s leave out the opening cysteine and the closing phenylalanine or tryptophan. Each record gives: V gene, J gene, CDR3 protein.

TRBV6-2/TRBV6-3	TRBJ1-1	ASKGGMNTEAF
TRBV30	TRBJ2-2	AWEMGGELF
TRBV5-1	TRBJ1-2	ASSFLRQGSDGYT
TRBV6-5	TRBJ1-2	ASSSMWTARNYGYT
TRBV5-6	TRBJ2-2	ASSADRDGELF
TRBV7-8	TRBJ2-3	ASSFEQGTDTQY
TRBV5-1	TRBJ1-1	ASTGGFQLNTEAF
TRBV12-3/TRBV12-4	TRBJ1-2	ASSLLGGYGYT
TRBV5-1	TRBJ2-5	ASSPQSGGKTQY
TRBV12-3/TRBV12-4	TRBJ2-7	ASSPGGIYEQY
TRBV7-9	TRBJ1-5	ASSLRGSNQPQH
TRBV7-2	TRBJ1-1	ASSTGTGGTLGF
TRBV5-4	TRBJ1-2	ASSLRGPYGYT
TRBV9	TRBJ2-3	ASSVAPGDTQY
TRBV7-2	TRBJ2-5	ASSSRGGIQETQY
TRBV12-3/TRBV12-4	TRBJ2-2	ASSQTAGGTGELF
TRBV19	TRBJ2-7	ARGTQGSSYEQY
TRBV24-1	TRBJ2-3	ATSRREGKDTQY
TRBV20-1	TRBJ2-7	SAIPSGGIYSYEQY
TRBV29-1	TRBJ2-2	SVRGTGTGELF
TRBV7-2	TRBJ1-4	ASSLGGPRIEKLF
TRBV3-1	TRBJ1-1	ASSASGTEAF
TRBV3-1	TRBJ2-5	ASSQALGQQETQY
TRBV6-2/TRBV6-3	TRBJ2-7	ASSYAGGYYEQY
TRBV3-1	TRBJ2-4	ASSQGIGLQY
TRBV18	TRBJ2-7	ASFSGGHLYEQY
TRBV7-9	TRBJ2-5	ASSLILAGQETQY
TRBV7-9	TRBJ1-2	ASSTGQGGYT
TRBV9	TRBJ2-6	ASSVAAAGANVLT
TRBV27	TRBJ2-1	ASSLLAGENEQF
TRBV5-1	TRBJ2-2	ASSSGDGTGELF
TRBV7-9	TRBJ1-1	ASSYDRDRNTEAF
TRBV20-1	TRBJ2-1	SASGTSGTNEQF
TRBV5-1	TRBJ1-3	ASRENRGPGNTIY
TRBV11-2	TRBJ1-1	ASSPYGAGNTEAF